Sequencing of this TCR beta chain was carried out in a study of cytomegalovirus exposure and HLA in healthy donors. Points on this clone: As yet, its antigen is unknown.

This PCR relied on a set of 60 Vbeta primers and 13 Jbeta primers. Clones were sequenced by immunoSEQ multiplex PCR, and TCRdb holds only the in-frame ones, with some missing. The sample yields 110,000 or so clones, around 81% seen once. Study observations and caveats: Trimming of TCR beta V- and J-genes showed a link, identified in a later analysis, to a missense DCLRE1C variant. In vitro data verified a few CMV-associated chains as specific for CMV antigens. Presence/absence analyses rested on an assumption that sequencing depth was roughly uniform across donors. Data from an earlier analysis indicated that most TCR beta V segments were productive either about 87% or about 30% of the time.

The sequence derives from a woman aged 30 to 39 in good health and CMV-seronegative. The sequencing sample was made of PBMCs.

The DNA for the CDR3 is TGTGCCAGCAAGGAAGACTACGAGCAGTACTTC. As protein: CASKEDYEQYF. The chain recombines TRBV2 with TRBJ2-5; D not resolved. The DNA end is a closer match to TRBJ2-7, so the J assignment may be wrong. CDR3 length equals 11 residues. CDR1 is SNHLY and CDR2 is FYNNEI in the germline V gene.